This is a list of T cell receptor beta chains from one sample in a study of cytomegalovirus exposure and HLA in healthy donors. The assay was immunoSEQ multiplex PCR, and TCRdb's table has in-frame clones only and misses some. The sample contains 170,000 or so clones, about 80% of which appear only once. Sequenced sample: PBMCs. The receptor source for this set is a woman aged 50 to 60 in good health and CMV-seronegative. Each CDR3 is given with its conserved first and last residue. A D gene is named only where the DNA matches it firmly. Clone sizes are given selectively: once, few, many, or a class where the clone is expanded.

D | size | J | V | DNA | CDR3
- | - | TRBJ2-5 | TRBV11-2 | TGTGCCAGCAGCTTAGTCACAGGACAAGAGACCCAGTACTTC | CASSLVTGQETQYF
- | few | TRBJ1-5 | TRBV30 | TGTGCCTGGAGTGCAGGTAACAATCAGCCCCAGCATTTT | CAWSAGNNQPQHF
TRBD1 | - | TRBJ2-5 | TRBV28 | TGTGCCAGCACCCCCGGGACAGGAAGATCTCCGACCCAGTACTTC | CASTPGTGRSPTQYF
TRBD1 | - | TRBJ1-1 | TRBV10-3 | TGTGCCATCACCGCTATTAGGGACAGGGGAGCGAACACTGAAGCTTTCTTT | CAITAIRDRGANTEAFF
TRBD1 | - | TRBJ2-5 | TRBV19 | TGTGCCAGTAGAATGACAGGGCGGTTGGAGACCCAGTACTTC | CASRMTGRLETQYF
TRBD1 | - | TRBJ2-3 | TRBV6-6 | TGTGCCAGCCGGGACAGGGGTTCAGATACGCAGTATTTT | CASRDRGSDTQYF
TRBD2 | few | TRBJ2-2 | TRBV10-3 | TGTGCCATATTACCGGGACTAGCGGCAAACACCGGGGAGCTGTTTTTT | CAILPGLAANTGELFF
- | - | TRBJ2-7 | TRBV19 | TGTGCCAGTAGTCCCCGGGGGAAATACGAGCAGTACTTC | CASSPRGKYEQYF
- | - | TRBJ1-1 | TRBV30 | TGTGCCTGGACGGGGGGGAACACTGAAGCTTTCTTT | CAWTGGNTEAFF
- | once | TRBJ2-5 | TRBV5-1 | TGCGCCAGCAGCCGCGGACCCCGGGAGCAAGAGACCCAGTACTTC | CASSRGPREQETQYF
- | once | TRBJ1-3 | TRBV2 | TGTGCCAGCAGTGAAGCCGGAGACAACACCATATATTTT | CASSEAGDNTIYF
- | - | TRBJ2-7 | TRBV6-5 | TGTGCCAGCAGTTACGGAACAGCTGCCTACGAGCAGTACTTC | CASSYGTAAYEQYF
- | - | TRBJ1-1 | TRBV2 | TGTGCCAGCAGTGATTGGGGGGACACTGAAGCTTTCTTT | CASSDWGDTEAFF
- | - | TRBJ2-1 | TRBV7-8 | TGTGCCAGCAGCTTGAGCGGGCCCTACAATGAGCAGTTCTTC | CASSLSGPYNEQFF
TRBD2 | - | TRBJ2-3 | TRBV5-1 | TGCGCCAGCGGGGGAGGGTTGGGCACAGATACGCAGTATTTT | CASGGGLGTDTQYF
TRBD1 | - | TRBJ2-1 | TRBV4-2 | TGTGCCAGCAGACTAGACAGGGACTCCTACAATGAGCAGTTCTTC | CASRLDRDSYNEQFF
TRBD2 | - | TRBJ2-2 | TRBV11-2 | TGTGCCAGCAGCCACTGGAGACTAGCGGGAGGGCCTAACACCGGGGAGCTGTTTTTT | CASSHWRLAGGPNTGELFF
TRBD1 | - | TRBJ2-7 | TRBV27 | TGTGCCAGCAGTTTCGGGACAGGGTCCTACGAGCAGTACTTC | CASSFGTGSYEQYF
TRBD1 | - | TRBJ1-1 | TRBV4-3 | TGCGCCAGCAGCCAAGACATCACAGGGGCTTGGGCTGAAGCTTTCTTT | CASSQDITGAWAEAFF
- | - | TRBJ2-7 | TRBV18 | TGTGCCAGCTCGGTAGCCAGGGGTTCCTACGAGCAGTACTTC | CASSVARGSYEQYF
- | - | TRBJ2-5 | TRBV2 | TGTGCCAGCAGCCCCTTCGGAGGGGAAGAGACCCAGTACTTC | CASSPFGGEETQYF
- | few | TRBJ2-1 | TRBV14 | TGTGCCAGCAGCCAAGATCGCCTAACCGCCTCCTACAATGAGCAGTTCTTC | CASSQDRLTASYNEQFF
TRBD2 | - | TRBJ2-1 | TRBV5-1 | TGCGCCAGCAGCTGGGGACTAGCGGGAACATACAATGAGCAGTTCTTC | CASSWGLAGTYNEQFF
TRBD1 | - | TRBJ1-2 | TRBV7-2 | TGTGCCAGCAGCCTCTCCGGGACAGGGTTTAACTATGGCTACACCTTC | CASSLSGTGFNYGYTF
- | - | TRBJ2-5 | TRBV11-2 | TGTGCCAGCAGCTTATTCGGACCAGGGGAGACCCAGTACTTC | CASSLFGPGETQYF
TRBD2 | - | TRBJ2-2 | TRBV27 | TGTGCCAGCAGTTTGGGGACTAGCGTCCCCGGGGAGCTGTTTTTT | CASSLGTSVPGELFF
TRBD2 | - | TRBJ2-7 | TRBV10-2 | TGCGCCAGCAGTGACCTAGCGGGGGGTTCCTACGAGCAGTACTTC | CASSDLAGGSYEQYF
- | - | TRBJ2-2 | TRBV9 | TGTGCCAGCAGCGTCAATCAGGGCGGCGGGGAGCTGTTTTTT | CASSVNQGGGELFF
- | - | TRBJ1-1 | TRBV7-2 | TGTGCCAGCAGCTTAGATTTGTTGAGCACTGAAGCTTTCTTT | CASSLDLLSTEAFF
TRBD2 | - | TRBJ2-1 | TRBV7-9 | TGTGCCAGCAGCTCTAGCGGGAGCCATTACAATGAGCAGTTCTTC | CASSSSGSHYNEQFF
TRBD1 | - | TRBJ1-2 | TRBV6-5 | TGTGCCAGCGGCGGGACAGGGTGGAACACCTTC | CASGGTGWNTF
- | - | TRBJ2-1 | TRBV15 | TGTGCCACCAGCAGGGCTGCGGGACAGACCTACAATGAGCAGTTCTTC | CATSRAAGQTYNEQFF
TRBD2 | - | TRBJ2-5 | TRBV7-2 | TGTGCCAGCAGCCCTAGGTCACTAGCGGGGGAGCCAGAGACCCAGTACTTC | CASSPRSLAGEPETQYF
TRBD2 | - | TRBJ2-7 | TRBV5-6 | TGTGCCAGCGAAGGGACTAGCGGCTACGAGCAGTACTTC | CASEGTSGYEQYF
TRBD2 | - | TRBJ2-2 | TRBV5-1 | TGCGCCAGCAGCCTAAGGACTAGTCGGTACACCGGGGAGCTGTTTTTT | CASSLRTSRYTGELFF